A selection of T cell receptor beta chains follows, all from one sample in a study of glioma-infiltrating T cells after dendritic cell vaccination. Clones were sequenced by immunoSEQ multiplex PCR, and TCRdb holds only the in-frame ones, with some missing. The sample yields more than 60,000 clones, around four fifths seen once. The sample here was blood, taken before dendritic cell vaccination. Source of these receptors: a human donor with glioblastoma. Both conserved end residues are part of each CDR3. Fields, in order: CDR3 length, D gene, V gene, clone size, J gene, CDR3 protein, CDR3 DNA. A D gene is named only where the DNA matches it firmly. Rows may omit the clone size; those that give it use once, few, many or a size class.

16	TRBD2	TRBV5-1	NA	TRBJ2-5	CASSLGLGTSVETQYF	TGCGCCAGCAGCTTGGGTCTTGGGACTAGCGTAGAGACCCAGTACTTC
14	TRBD1	TRBV7-9	NA	TRBJ2-5	CASSLNRGRETQYF	TGTGCCAGCAGCTTAAATAGGGGGCGAGAGACCCAGTACTTC
14	NA	TRBV19	many	TRBJ1-2	CASSMGARVYGYTF	TGTGCCAGTAGTATGGGTGCGAGGGTCTATGGCTACACCTTC
14	TRBD1	TRBV2	NA	TRBJ1-1	CASSYRGSARQAFF	TGTGCCAGCAGTTACAGGGGGTCCGCACGACAAGCTTTCTTT
15	TRBD1	TRBV19	NA	TRBJ1-2	CATQPSTGGADGYTF	TGTGCCACCCAACCTTCGACAGGGGGCGCGGATGGCTACACCTTC
16	TRBD2	TRBV5-4	NA	TRBJ2-3	CASSRWTGGGTDTQYF	TGTGCCAGCAGCCGGTGGACGGGAGGGGGCACAGATACGCAGTATTTT
14	NA	TRBV6-4	NA	TRBJ2-2	CASGTEPNTGELFF	TGTGCCAGCGGTACTGAACCGAACACCGGGGAGCTGTTTTTT
13	NA	TRBV6-5	NA	TRBJ1-3	CASSGGLGNTIYF	TGTGCCAGCTCCGGGGGACTTGGAAACACCATATATTTT
14	NA	TRBV7-9	NA	TRBJ2-7	CASSPPWAEDEQYF	TGTGCCAGCAGCCCCCCATGGGCGGAGGACGAGCAGTACTTC
14	TRBD1	TRBV6-5	NA	TRBJ1-2	CASSSIQGATGYTF	TGTGCCAGCAGTTCGATACAGGGGGCTACTGGCTACACCTTC
17	NA	TRBV10-1	NA	TRBJ2-2	CASSESGLGQNTGELFF	TGCGCCAGCAGTGAGTCGGGTTTGGGGCAGAACACCGGGGAGCTGTTTTTT
14	TRBD2	TRBV11-3	NA	TRBJ2-7	CASGLGEGGIEQYF	TGTGCCAGCGGATTAGGGGAGGGTGGGATCGAGCAGTACTTC
11	NA	TRBV10-3	NA	TRBJ1-2	CAIRAEYGYTF	TGTGCCATCAGAGCGGAGTATGGCTACACCTTC
15	NA	TRBV11-1	NA	TRBJ2-5	CASSFGPGQIETQYF	TGTGCCAGCAGCTTCGGCCCCGGACAGATAGAGACCCAGTACTTC
15	NA	TRBV6-1	few	TRBJ1-4	CASSEKTGGNEKLFF	TGTGCCAGCAGTGAAAAGACAGGCGGAAATGAAAAACTGTTTTTT
13	NA	TRBV28	once	TRBJ2-7	CASRGPATYEQYF	TGTGCCAGCAGGGGGCCTGCAACCTACGAGCAGTACTTC
18	TRBD2	TRBV27	NA	TRBJ2-6	CASSATKRGDTGANVLTF	TGTGCCAGCAGTGCCACTAAGCGGGGGGATACTGGGGCCAACGTCCTGACTTTC
14	NA	TRBV6-4	NA	TRBJ2-2	CASSVGSNTGELFF	TGTGCCAGCAGTGTCGGGTCCAACACCGGGGAGCTGTTTTTT
15	NA	TRBV6-1	NA	TRBJ1-1	CASSVSGTMNTEAFF	TGTGCCAGCAGTGTTTCCGGGACAATGAACACTGAAGCTTTCTTT
17	TRBD1	TRBV5-8	NA	TRBJ2-2	CASSFLPGQGAAGELFF	TGTGCCAGCAGCTTTCTACCGGGACAGGGTGCGGCCGGGGAGCTGTTTTTT
15	TRBD1	TRBV7-9	few	TRBJ1-1	CASRPFRDRGPEAFF	TGTGCCAGCAGGCCATTCCGGGACAGGGGACCTGAAGCTTTCTTT
15	TRBD1	TRBV6-1	NA	TRBJ1-2	CASRPTDRGHYGYTF	TGTGCCAGCAGGCCGACCGACAGGGGCCACTATGGCTACACCTTC
14	TRBD1	TRBV28	NA	TRBJ2-7	CASSSRGSTYEQYF	TGTGCCAGCAGCTCCAGGGGGTCTACCTACGAGCAGTACTTC
16	NA	TRBV15	NA	TRBJ1-1	CATSRDWNRLNTEAFF	TGTGCCACCAGCAGAGATTGGAACAGGTTGAACACTGAAGCCTTCTTT
15	TRBD1	TRBV28	NA	TRBJ2-2	CASRGTGENTGELFF	TGTGCCAGCAGGGGGACAGGGGAGAACACCGGGGAGCTGTTTTTT
13	TRBD1	TRBV11-2	NA	TRBJ2-7	CASSRGQGYEQYF	TGTGCCAGCAGCAGGGGACAGGGCTACGAGCAGTACTTC
15	NA	TRBV6-5	few	TRBJ1-3	CASSWGQVSGNTIYF	TGTGCCAGCAGTTGGGGACAAGTCTCTGGAAACACCATATATTTT
17	TRBD1	TRBV6-4	NA	TRBJ2-6	CASSERAGGSGANVLTF	TGTGCCAGCAGTGAGCGAGCAGGGGGATCTGGGGCCAACGTCCTGACTTTC
14	NA	TRBV7-6	NA	TRBJ2-3	CASSLEGGGDTQYF	TGTGCCAGCAGCTTAGAGGGGGGAGGGGATACGCAGTATTTT
13	NA	TRBV30	few	TRBJ1-1	CAWSRGGDTEAFF	TGTGCCTGGAGTCGGGGGGGGGACACTGAAGCTTTCTTT
15	TRBD1	TRBV7-9	NA	TRBJ2-1	CASRLTGANYNEQFF	TGTGCCAGCAGACTTACAGGGGCGAACTACAATGAGCAGTTCTTC
14	TRBD1	TRBV30	NA	TRBJ1-6	CAFSGTGAYSPLHF	TGTGCCTTCTCCGGGACAGGCGCGTATTCACCCCTCCACTTT
13	TRBD1	TRBV7-9	NA	TRBJ1-5	CASSLAGTGPQHF	TGTGCCAGCAGCTTAGCAGGGACAGGGCCCCAGCATTTT
13	TRBD1	TRBV5-4	many	TRBJ1-2	CASSPQGKYGYTF	TGTGCCAGCAGCCCACAGGGGAAGTATGGCTACACCTTC
14	TRBD2	TRBV19	NA	TRBJ2-1	CASSRLAPYNEQFF	TGTGCCAGTAGTCGACTAGCCCCCTACAATGAGCAGTTCTTC
15	NA	TRBV6-1	NA	TRBJ1-5	CASSDFVGAGQPQHF	TGTGCCAGCAGTGATTTCGTGGGGGCCGGGCAGCCCCAGCATTTT
14	NA	TRBV4-1	few	TRBJ2-1	CASSPQKPNNEQFF	TGCGCCAGCAGCCCTCAAAAGCCGAACAATGAGCAGTTCTTC
15	NA	TRBV4-2	NA	TRBJ1-2	CASSQDGTGDYGYTF	TGTGCCAGCAGCCAAGATGGGACGGGGGACTATGGCTACACCTTC
11	NA	TRBV28	NA	TRBJ2-1	CASTLHGEQFF	TGTGCCAGCACCCTTCACGGTGAGCAGTTCTTC
15	TRBD1	TRBV6-1	NA	TRBJ1-6	CASRETGGLGSPLHF	TGTGCCAGCAGAGAGACAGGGGGCCTGGGTTCACCCCTCCACTTT
11	NA	TRBV30	NA	TRBJ2-7	CAWSRNSEQYF	TGTGCCTGGAGTCGGAACAGCGAGCAGTACTTC
17	NA	TRBV11-2	NA	TRBJ2-5	CASSPAGGAKNQETQYF	TGTGCCAGCAGCCCAGCGGGCGGGGCGAAGAATCAAGAGACCCAGTACTTC
12	NA	TRBV5-1	NA	TRBJ2-1	CASSTYRDEQFF	TGCGCCAGCAGCACCTACAGGGATGAGCAGTTCTTC
15	TRBD1	TRBV19	few	TRBJ1-1	CASSTNRGHQTRAFF	TGTGCCAGTAGTACGAACAGGGGACACCAAACCAGGGCTTTCTTT
15	NA	TRBV19	NA	TRBJ1-5	CASRRQGIGNQPQHF	TGTGCCAGTAGACGTCAGGGAATCGGCAATCAGCCCCAGCATTTT
13	TRBD1	TRBV29-1	NA	TRBJ1-4	CSVTTGGGEKLFF	TGCAGCGTTACAACAGGGGGGGGTGAAAAACTGTTTTTT
12	NA	TRBV19	NA	TRBJ2-1	CASSMRDNEQFF	TGTGCCAGTAGTATGCGAGACAATGAGCAGTTCTTC
14	NA	TRBV5-6	NA	TRBJ1-2	CASSFERSHYGYTF	TGTGCCAGCAGCTTTGAGAGATCTCACTATGGCTACACCTTC
16	TRBD2	TRBV11-3	NA	TRBJ2-1	CASSPRGTTIYNEQFF	TGTGCCAGCAGCCCGCGCGGGACTACGATCTACAATGAGCAGTTCTTC
14	NA	TRBV19	NA	TRBJ1-1	CASSTRHENTEAFF	TGTGCCAGTAGTACCCGACACGAGAACACTGAAGCTTTCTTT
15	TRBD1	TRBV6-6	NA	TRBJ2-2	CASSVGQWNTGELFF	TGTGCCAGCAGCGTGGGACAGTGGAACACCGGGGAGCTGTTTTTT
13	NA	TRBV7-7	NA	TRBJ1-5	CASSSSRDQPQHF	TGTGCTAGCAGCTCGAGCAGGGATCAGCCCCAGCATTTT
12	TRBD1	TRBV29-1	NA	TRBJ1-1	CSAGQGDTEAFF	TGCAGCGCAGGACAGGGGGACACTGAAGCTTTCTTT
19	TRBD2	TRBV6-4	few	TRBJ2-4	CASTQGSGGILGDKNIQYF	TGTGCCAGCACTCAAGGTAGCGGGGGGATATTAGGAGACAAAAACATTCAGTACTTC
15	TRBD2	TRBV6-5	NA	TRBJ2-1	CASSPPSGGYNEQFF	TGTGCCAGCAGTCCCCCCAGCGGGGGATACAATGAGCAGTTCTTC
20	TRBD1	TRBV13	NA	TRBJ2-5	CASSLYTRRKGQGGRETQYF	TGTGCCAGCAGCTTATATACGCGACGTAAGGGACAGGGGGGGCGAGAGACCCAGTACTTC
13	NA	TRBV15	NA	TRBJ2-2	CATSRSVTGELFF	TGTGCCACCAGCAGGAGCGTTACCGGGGAGCTGTTTTTT